This TCR beta chain derives from a study of T cells after yellow fever vaccination. Researchers made TCR cDNA using 5'RACE template switching, and this step added a universal primer site and UMIs. TCRdb fed the 5' RACE reads into MiXCR, producing one record per CDR3 protein. The sample lists 50,000 to 75,000 distinct CDR3 sequences; around 6.2% were seen once. The study, taken as a whole, reports: Although the secondary response was weaker, it peaked faster, at day 5 versus 15. Overlap between CD4 and CD8 compartments was detected for a small share of clonotypes. In sorted memory subsets at day 0, almost all vaccine-responding clonotypes were below detection.

CDR1 is SNHLY and CDR2 is FYNNEI in the germline V gene. The length of the CDR3 is 16 residues. V lost 6 bases and J lost 1; bases outside the gene matches: 6. The chain recombines TRBV2 with TRBJ2-5, with 12 bases matching TRBD2. The clonotype comes from a man between 18 and 29 years old who received the YFV17D yellow fever vaccine. Sequenced here: PBMCs, either bulk or a sorted T-cell subset (CD4+, CD8+, memory, or dextramer-sorted; not recorded which), sampled on the day of the yellow fever booster vaccination. The CDR3 sequence: CASSPGLAGLQETQYF. The CDR3 nucleotides are TGTGCCAGCAGCCCAGGACTAGCGGGACTCCAAGAGACCCAGTACTTC.